These T cell receptor beta chains were read from a single sample in a study of cytomegalovirus exposure and HLA in healthy donors. Profiled with immunoSEQ multiplex PCR; TCRdb holds only in-frame clones, not every one. The sample holds roughly 230,000 clones, 70% to 90% seen once. The sequencing input was PBMCs. Source of these receptors: a girl aged 2-10 years in good health and CMV-seronegative. CDR3s include the opening cysteine and the closing phenylalanine or tryptophan. D genes are given only for firm matches. Part of the rows lack a size; the others show once, few, many or a class for expanded clones.

CDR3 DNA: TGTGCCAGTAGTTACGCGGGGTCTGGGGCCAACGTCCTGACTTTC
CDR3 protein: CASSYAGSGANVLTF
J gene: TRBJ2-6
clone size: NA
V gene: TRBV19
D gene: NA

CDR3 DNA: TGTGCCAGCAGGAGGACAGGGGGCGGCACAGATACGCAGTATTTT
CDR3 protein: CASRRTGGGTDTQYF
J gene: TRBJ2-3
clone size: NA
V gene: TRBV2
D gene: TRBD1

CDR3 DNA: TGTGCCAGCAGTGGGACAGGGGCTACGAGATATGGCTACACCTTC
CDR3 protein: CASSGTGATRYGYTF
J gene: TRBJ1-2
clone size: NA
V gene: TRBV6-6
D gene: TRBD1

CDR3 DNA: TGTGCCAGCCAGTTTCTAGCGGGCAACGAGCAGTACTTC
CDR3 protein: CASQFLAGNEQYF
J gene: TRBJ2-7
clone size: NA
V gene: TRBV2
D gene: TRBD2

CDR3 DNA: TGTGCCAGCAGGAAGGACAGGGGGAATGAAAAACTGTTTTTT
CDR3 protein: CASRKDRGNEKLFF
J gene: TRBJ1-4
clone size: once
V gene: TRBV6-5
D gene: TRBD1

CDR3 DNA: TGTGCCAGCAGTGCTACTTGGGACAGGGCCTACGAGCAGTACTTC
CDR3 protein: CASSATWDRAYEQYF
J gene: TRBJ2-7
clone size: NA
V gene: TRBV25-1
D gene: TRBD1

CDR3 DNA: TGTGCCTGGAGCTTAGGACAGGGACCTGGAAACACCATATATTTT
CDR3 protein: CAWSLGQGPGNTIYF
J gene: TRBJ1-3
clone size: NA
V gene: TRBV30
D gene: TRBD1

CDR3 DNA: TGTGCCAGCAGCTGGACAGGGGGCGGAGATGAGCAGTTCTTC
CDR3 protein: CASSWTGGGDEQFF
J gene: TRBJ2-1
clone size: NA
V gene: TRBV13
D gene: TRBD1

CDR3 DNA: TGTGCCAGCAGTTACTCGGGTTCAGGGGGGCAGGAAAAACTGTTTTTT
CDR3 protein: CASSYSGSGGQEKLFF
J gene: TRBJ1-4
clone size: NA
V gene: TRBV6-6
D gene: TRBD1

CDR3 DNA: TGTGCCAGCAGCGTAAGCGGGGGGGCCTACGAGCAGTACTTC
CDR3 protein: CASSVSGGAYEQYF
J gene: TRBJ2-7
clone size: NA
V gene: TRBV5-6
D gene: TRBD2

CDR3 DNA: TGTGCCAGCAGCTTAGATGCCCCCACAGGGGCGAAGACCCAGTACTTC
CDR3 protein: CASSLDAPTGAKTQYF
J gene: TRBJ2-5
clone size: NA
V gene: TRBV7-2
D gene: TRBD1

CDR3 DNA: TGTGCCAGCAGCTTAGCGGGACAGGGATCGAGGGGCTACACCTTC
CDR3 protein: CASSLAGQGSRGYTF
J gene: TRBJ1-2
clone size: few
V gene: TRBV7-9
D gene: TRBD1